These 14 T cell receptor beta chains came from one sample sequenced in a study of blood T cell repertoires in COVID-19. The repertoire was sequenced with immunoSEQ multiplex PCR; TCRdb's copy has only in-frame clones and lacks some. The sample has about 150,000 clones; more than 85% are singletons. The source material was peripheral blood. The receptors stem from a woman between 65 and 79 years old with acute or convalescent COVID-19.

This clone turned up a few times. The J gene is TRBJ2-6, the V gene TRBV25-1; 7 positions match TRBD1. CDR3 length: 16 residues. Germline CDR1 is MGHDK and CDR2 is SYGVNS. The junction had 1 base not matched to a gene; V was cut back by 1 base and J by 1 base. The CDR3 region has the DNA TGTGCCAGCAGTGAATGGGACAGTTCTGGGGCCAACGTCCTGACTTTC. It encodes CASSEWDSSGANVLTF.

The chain links TRBV21-1 to TRBJ1-1. TRBV21-1 is recorded as a pseudogene. The CDR3 covers 16 residues. The CDR3 region is CASSKSVGGLYTEAFF. CDR3 nucleotides: TGTGCCAGCAGCAAATCGGTCGGGGGGCTATATACTGAAGCTTTCTTT.

The rearrangement links TRBV30 to TRBJ2-7; D might be TRBD1 (6 bases). Per the germline V gene, CDR1 is GTSNPN and CDR2 is SVGIG (reference sequence). This CDR3 is 12 amino acids long. Trimming left V 5 bases short and J 5 bases short, with 13 bases between. The DNA for the CDR3 is TGTGCCTGGTCTTTGGGGGCCAACGAGCAGTACTTC. Encoded protein: CAWSLGANEQYF.

The V and J genes are TRBV5-1 and TRBJ2-2; no clear D gene. The germline CDR1 and CDR2 sequences are SGHRS and YFSETQ. This CDR3 spans 14 amino acids. Trimming pared 5 bases from V and 3 bases from J, leaving 11 bases between. CDR3 DNA sequence: TGCGCCAGCAGTCGGGTAAAGGACACCGGGGAGCTGTTTTTT. Translation gives CASSRVKDTGELFF.

This clone showed up just a few times. V gene TRBV6-4 combines with J gene TRBJ1-4; maybe TRBD1 (6 bases). The CDR3 runs 13 residues. V lost 9 bases, J lost 8 bases, and 16 bases lay in between. CDR1 is MRHNA and CDR2 is SNTAGT in the germline V gene. Written as DNA, the CDR3 is TGTGCCAGGCCAAAACAGGGTCGCGAAAAACTGTTTTTT. It translates to CARPKQGREKLFF.

The rearrangement uses TRBV5-1 and TRBJ1-2, with TRBD1 identical over 7 bases. V trimming: 4 bases; J trimming: 0 bases; junction bases outside the gene matches: 15. The CDR3 spans 18 residues. Germline CDR1 is SGHRS and CDR2 is YFSETQ. Written as DNA, the CDR3 is TGCGCCAGCAGCCTAAGCCTCGGGACAGACCCAGCTAACTATGGCTACACCTTC. This encodes CASSLSLGTDPANYGYTF.

The chain recombines TRBV6-5 with TRBJ2-1, with 9 bases lining up with TRBD2. Trimming took 2 bases from V and 4 from J; bases not matched to a gene: 6. The CDR3 runs to 16 residues. Germline-derived CDR1 and CDR2 are MNHEY and SVGAGI. The chain's CDR3 is CASSYVAGGPYNEQFF. The CDR3 DNA follows: TGTGCCAGCAGTTACGTCGCGGGGGGGCCTTACAATGAGCAGTTCTTC.

The chain uses TRBV11-2 and TRBJ1-1, with a possible D match to TRBD1 (6 bases). The length of the CDR3 is 14 residues. Trimming left V 5 bases short and J 1 base short, with 11 bases between. Germline values: CDR1 SGHAT, CDR2 FQNNGV. The CDR3 nucleotides are TGTGCCAGCAGCCTACAGGGCGCGAACACTGAAGCTTTCTTT. This gives the protein CASSLQGANTEAFF.

The chain employs TRBV14 and TRBJ1-1; 7 bases match TRBD1. This CDR3 contains 16 residues. In germline, CDR1 is SGHDN, CDR2 FVKESK. The V segment lost 4 bases and the J segment 1 base; nucleotides outside the gene matches: 9. CDR3 sequence (DNA): TGTGCCAGCAGCCTAAACAGGGGTGTTCGGAACACTGAAGCTTTCTTT. Its translation is CASSLNRGVRNTEAFF. Drawing the rest from reference TRBV14 and TRBJ1-1, the complete variable domain is EAGVTQFPSHSVIEKGQTVTLRCDPISGHDNLYWYRRVMGKEIKFLLHFVKESKQDESGMPNNRFLAERTGGTYSTLKVQPAELEDSGVYFCASSLNRGVRNTEAFFGQGTRLTVV.

This clone showed up just a few times. J is TRBJ2-1 and V is TRBV2; 7 bases fit TRBD2. Trimming took 7 bases from V and 2 from J; bases not matched to a gene: 11. This CDR3 contains 16 residues. The germline V gene encodes CDR1 SNHLY and CDR2 FYNNEI. The CDR3 loop reads CASISHTSVTYNEQFF. CDR3 DNA sequence: TGTGCCAGCATTAGTCACACTAGCGTTACCTACAATGAGCAGTTCTTC.

This clone was seen only a few times. The V and J genes are TRBV7-9 and TRBJ1-4, with D unclear. Germline CDR1 reads SEHNR; CDR2 reads FQNEAQ (reference sequence). Trimming left V 1 base short and J 2 bases short, with 8 bases between. The CDR3 consists of 15 residues. The CDR3 sequence: CASSLGGGTNEKLFF. CDR3 bases: TGTGCCAGCAGCTTAGGTGGAGGGACTAATGAAAAACTGTTTTTT. The whole variable domain, remainder taken from reference TRBV7-9 and TRBJ1-4, is DTGVSQNPRHKITKRGQNVTFRCDPISEHNRLYWYRQTLGQGPEFLTYFQNEAQLEKSRLLSDRFSAERPKGSFSTLEIQRTEQGDSAMYLCASSLGGGTNEKLFFGSGTQLSVL.

The rearrangement joins TRBV6-5 to TRBJ2-5, with 9 bases aligning to TRBD1. The germline gives CDR1 MNHEY, CDR2 SVGAGI. The CDR3 length is 14 residues. V gave up 10 bases and J gave up 7 bases; unmatched junction bases: 13. DNA for the CDR3: TGTGCCATAAAATTGGGACAGGGCTCCCCGACCCAGTACTTC. It translates to CAIKLGQGSPTQYF.

The gene calls are TRBV12-3 or TRBV12-4 and TRBJ1-2; perhaps TRBD1 as D (6 bases). The CDR3 loop spans 13 amino acids. Deletions cut 1 base from V and 3 bases from J, with 6 bases between. Here the CDR3 reads CASSLDRDYGYTF. Here the CDR3 DNA reads TGTGCCAGCAGTTTAGACAGGGACTATGGCTACACCTTC.

The chain combines TRBV7-9 with TRBJ2-4; D may be TRBD1 (6 bases). Trimming removed 5 bases from V and 2 bases from J, with 13 bases in between. This CDR3 has 15 amino acids. Germline V gene lookup returns CDR1 SEHNR and CDR2 FQNEAQ (reference sequence). The CDR3 region has the DNA TGTGCCAGCAGCCTCGGGCAGGGGACCAAAAACATTCAGTACTTC. It codes for CASSLGQGTKNIQYF.